This TCR beta chain was retrieved from a study of blood T cells in healthy people across ages. The CDR3 is 15 amino acids. Per germline, CDR1 MDHEN and CDR2 SYDVKM. Then a second PCR, running roughly 7 to 12 cycles, was carried out with a sample-barcoded 5' primer and a J-beta primer mix. No fewer than 2.5 million CDR3-containing paired-end reads came from each sample. Each CDR3 protein is one row after TCRdb ran MiXCR on the 5' RACE reads. Of 700,000 to 900,000 distinct CDR3 sequences in the sample, 53% were seen once. Extraction of total RNA produced a minimum of 5 micrograms from each sample. This rearrangement joins TRBV28 to TRBJ2-4; 7 positions agree with TRBD1. The better agreement between TRBJ2-7 and the DNA end casts doubt on the J call. The sample was blood. The sequence came from a man older than 75 in good health. CDR3 in DNA: TGTGCCAGCCGATTATTGGGGACAGAGGTATCCGAGCAGTACTTC. Translated: CASRLLGTEVSEQYF.